This T cell receptor beta chain was found in a study of breast tumors, draining lymph nodes, adjacent tissues. TCRdb redid the calling of the multiplex PCR reads with MiXCR, one entry per CDR3 protein. In the table there are 50,000 to 65,000 distinct CDR3 sequences, around 45% of which are singletons. Study results and limitations: Luminal-like breast cancer showed significantly higher tumor–nontumor repertoire similarity than basal-like. Compared with lymph nodes, tumors were less diverse; compared with nontumor tissue, more. Tumor T cell lymph node origin was a supported hypothesis, not proven. The data were judged consistent with most tumor T cells coming from lymph node and expanding in tumor.

Points on this clonotype: The target antigen is unknown.

The clonotype comes from a female donor with breast cancer. Some clones in this sample may be carry-over from other donors' samples. What was sequenced was breast tumor tissue.

The CDR3 is CSAKGLTYGYTF. The CDR3 DNA follows: TGCAGTGCTAAGGGGTTGACCTATGGCTACACCTTC. V is TRBV20-1 and J is TRBJ1-2, with D possibly being TRBD1 (5 bases). V gave up 4 bases and J gave up 4 bases, with 10 bases separating them. This CDR3 is 12 amino acids long. The germline V gene has CDR1 DFQATT and CDR2 SNEGSKA (reference sequence).